This T cell receptor beta chain is drawn from a study of early stage breast cancer tumors. Points from the study as a whole: In about 90% of the 16 patients, blood comparison separated tumor from normal breast. Unsorted bulk genomic DNA sequencing lacked pairing and functional marker data.

Details on this clone: The target antigen is unknown.

V was clipped by 0 bases and J by 8 bases; unmatched bases: 4. Germline assignment: CDR1 SGHRS and CDR2 YFSETQ. The CDR3 loop spans 15 amino acids. Clones were sequenced by immunoSEQ multiplex PCR, and TCRdb holds only the in-frame ones, with some missing. The sample records tens of thousands of clones, more than 70% being singletons. The sequenced material came from blood. This clonotype was sampled from a person in their 40s with breast cancer. The genes are TRBV5-1 and TRBJ1-4, with 10 bases that match TRBD1. CDR3 DNA: TGCGCCAGCAGCTTGGAGGGACAGGGGTACGAAAAACTGTTTTTT. Its translation: CASSLEGQGYEKLFF.